This TCR beta chain is from a study of T cell repertoires in cytomegalovirus infection. TCRdb independently ran MiXCR on the reads; one entry per CDR3 protein. The sample yields under 150,000 distinct CDR3 sequences, around 31% seen once. The CDR3 has 15 amino acids. Looked up from germline, CDR1 is SEHNR and CDR2 is FQNEAQ (reference sequence). V was pared by 1 base and J by 4 bases, with 4 bases of the junction left unmatched. Study observations and caveats: In two of eight donors, the top clonotype was HLA-C-restricted CMV-specific.

About this clonotype itself: The antigen is undetermined.

The chain has TRBV7-9 and TRBJ2-3, with 8 positions matching TRBD2. The TCR sequence derives from a human donor in good health (CMV status not recorded). Some clones in this sample may be carry-over from other donors' samples. Sequences were derived from CD8+ T cells from cultured PBMCs, sampled from culture after CMV antigen stimulation. This CDR3 reads CASSLVLSGADTQYF. The CDR3 coding sequence is TGTGCCAGCAGCTTAGTACTTAGCGGGGCAGATACGCAGTATTTT.